Shown below are 30 T cell receptor beta chains from a single sample sequenced in a study of Ad26.COV2.S vaccination and SARS-CoV-2 variants. Treatment here: 15 to 20 received Ad26.COV2.S at low or high dose, single or two shots; 5 received placebo; per-sample allocation not given. Each sample was drawn 63 days after the first injection (of vaccine or placebo). Measured with immunoSEQ multiplex PCR; TCRdb has only the in-frame clones, and not every one. Of just under 250,000 clones listed, around 89% were seen once; the top ten hold about 11%. The sequencing used peripheral blood, collected in a trial of Ad26.COV2.S vaccine versus placebo. These receptor sequences come from a person between 18 and 59 years old who received the Ad26.COV2.S COVID-19 vaccine or a placebo.

The chain recombines TRBV15 with TRBJ1-2, with D unclear. Germline V lookup: CDR1 LNHNV, CDR2 YYDKDF (reference sequence). Trimming shortened V by 4 bases and J by 4 bases, and 7 bases separated the two germline ends. CDR3 size: 12 residues. The CDR3 bases are TGTGCCACCAGCACGGGGTTCTATGGCTACACCTTC. This gives the protein CATSTGFYGYTF.

J is TRBJ1-1 and V is TRBV20-1; tentatively, D is TRBD1 (5 bases). CDR1 is DFQATT, CDR2 SNEGSKA, per germline (reference sequence). This CDR3 is built from 11 residues. The CDR3 bases are TGCAGCAGGGCCCGAGGAACTGAAGCTTTCTTT. Its protein is CSRARGTEAFF.

The J gene is TRBJ2-6, the V gene TRBV4-1; 8 bases align to TRBD2. CDR3 length: 19 amino acids. V was clipped by 3 bases and J by 0 bases; unmatched bases: 10. CDR1 and CDR2 (germline): MGHRA, YSYEKL. This chain's CDR3 is CASSHFGRGRSSGANVLTF. The DNA for the CDR3 is TGCGCCAGCAGCCACTTCGGGAGGGGTCGATCCTCTGGGGCCAACGTCCTGACTTTC.

Note on this clone: The junction shows a germline mismatch at one end, possibly a read error. J is TRBJ1-5 and V is TRBV19; 10 nucleotides match TRBD1. The CDR3 is 15 residues long. CDR1 is LNHDA and CDR2 is SQIVND in the germline V gene (reference sequence). CDR3 nucleotides: TGTACCAGTAGTATCCGACAGGGGGCCAATCAGCCCCAGCATTTT. Translating gives CTSSIRQGANQPQHF. The variable domain in full, with the rest retrieved from reference TRBV19 and TRBJ1-5, is DGGITQSPKYLFRKEGQNVTLSCEQNLNHDAMYWYRQDPGQGLRLIYYSQIVNDFQKGDIAEGYSVSREKKESFPLTVTSAQKNPTAFYLCTSSIRQGANQPQHFGDGTRLSIL.

V is TRBV19 and J is TRBJ1-2; D might be TRBD1 (6 bases). CDR1 is LNHDA and CDR2 is SQIVND in the germline V gene (reference sequence). V lost 5 bases and J lost 8, with 18 bases in between. This CDR3 spans 14 amino acids. The CDR3: CASSPLHRVGGYTF. CDR3 nucleotide sequence: TGTGCCAGTAGTCCCCTCCACAGGGTGGGGGGCTACACCTTC.

V gene TRBV30 combines with J gene TRBJ2-2; D might be TRBD1 or TRBD2, each matching 5 bases. Germline CDR1 GTSNPN, CDR2 SVGIG (reference sequence). CDR3 length: 15 residues. Trimming removed 2 bases from V and 0 bases from J, with 10 bases in between. The CDR3 region is CAWSRDPPNTGELFF. The CDR3 DNA reads TGTGCCTGGAGTCGGGACCCGCCGAACACCGGGGAGCTGTTTTTT.

CDR3 sequence (DNA): TGTGCCAGCAGCTGGCCCCCAGGGGGCAGCGCTGAAGCTTTCTTT. Residues: CASSWPPGGSAEAFF. The rearrangement uses TRBV7-8 and TRBJ1-1; 8 bases line up with TRBD1. Germline CDR1 is SGHVS and CDR2 is FQNEAQ. The CDR3 sequence is 15 residues long. J was trimmed by 6 bases and V by 4 bases; bases with no gene match: 10.

The chain joins TRBV18 to TRBJ1-5; 7 positions match TRBD1. Unmatched junction bases numbered 8, after V lost 2 bases and J lost 7 bases. The germline gives CDR1 KGHSH, CDR2 LQKENI. This CDR3 spans 15 amino acids. The CDR3 reads CASSPNRGLNQPQHF. CDR3 DNA: TGTGCCAGCTCACCAAACAGGGGTTTAAACCAGCCCCAGCATTTT.

The chain joins TRBV24-1 to TRBJ1-2; possibly TRBD1 for D (5 bases). CDR1 and CDR2 from the germline V gene are KGHDR and SFDVKD. Trimming took off 4 bases at V and 4 bases at J, with 12 bases between the two ends. The length of the CDR3 is 14 residues. CDR3 nucleotides: TGTGCCACCAGTGACGCGGGGCAACCCTATGGCTACACCTTC. It translates to CATSDAGQPYGYTF.

CDR3 in amino acids: CARVRHTLNTEAFF. DNA for the CDR3: TGTGCCAGAGTACGACATACCCTGAACACTGAAGCTTTCTTT. This sequence joins TRBV19 and TRBJ1-1, with no clear D. CDR3 length: 14 amino acids. V was cut by 9 bases and J by 0 bases, with 14 bases left in between. The germline V gene has CDR1 LNHDA and CDR2 SQIVND (reference sequence). Complete variable domain (other parts from reference TRBV19 and TRBJ1-1): DGGITQSPKYLFRKEGQNVTLSCEQNLNHDAMYWYRQDPGQGLRLIYYSQIVNDFQKGDIAEGYSVSREKKESFPLTVTSAQKNPTAFYLCARVRHTLNTEAFFGQGTRLTVV.

This chain connects TRBV11-2 to TRBJ2-1, with no clear D. Trimming left V 5 bases short and J 0 bases short, with 8 bases between. The germline V gene encodes CDR1 SGHAT and CDR2 FQNNGV. The CDR3 length is 14 residues. This chain's CDR3 is CASSGRSSYNEQFF. The CDR3 bases are TGTGCCAGCAGCGGACGTAGCTCCTACAATGAGCAGTTCTTC.

The genes are TRBV3-1 (or the pseudogene TRBV3-2) and TRBJ1-3; no clear D. The CDR3 runs 16 residues. V lost 3 bases to trimming and J lost 0 bases, with 12 bases between them. Per the germline V gene, CDR1 is LGHDT and CDR2 is YNNKEL (reference sequence). CDR3 residues: CASSQVNSRSGNTIYF. The CDR3 DNA sequence: TGTGCCAGCAGCCAGGTTAACAGCCGCTCTGGAAACACCATATATTTT.

The chain carries TRBV6-5 and TRBJ2-7, with D possibly being TRBD1 or TRBD2 (5 bases each). CDR3 length: 14 residues. Trimming removed 6 bases from V and 5 bases from J, with 17 bases in between. Germline V gives CDR1 MNHEY, CDR2 SVGAGI. The CDR3 is CASSLSGTTDEQYF. Written as DNA, the CDR3 is TGTGCCAGCAGCCTCTCCGGGACGACCGACGAGCAGTACTTC.

The gene calls are TRBV6-5 and TRBJ1-5, with 9 bases fitting TRBD1. Unmatched junction bases numbered 6, after V lost 8 bases and J lost 4 bases. The CDR3 is 14 residues long. Looked up from germline, CDR1 is MNHEY and CDR2 is SVGAGI. The chain's CDR3 is CASVLGQGNQPQHF. The CDR3, as DNA: TGTGCCAGCGTTCTCGGACAGGGGAATCAGCCCCAGCATTTT.

The chain carries TRBV3-1 (or the pseudogene TRBV3-2) and TRBJ2-1; 8 positions agree with TRBD2. V shed 4 bases, J shed 10 bases, and the junction held 15 bases outside the gene matches. This CDR3 comprises 16 residues. Germline V gene sequence: CDR1 LGHDT, CDR2 YNNKEL (reference sequence). This CDR3 is CASSPRGGMGTSEQFF. The CDR3 region has the DNA TGTGCCAGCAGCCCACGGGGGGGAATGGGAACTTCGGAGCAGTTCTTC.

The CDR3 loop reads CASSPRAFLYNSPLHF. The CDR3 region has the DNA TGTGCCAGCAGCCCGAGGGCCTTCCTTTATAATTCACCCCTCCACTTT. This rearrangement joins TRBV11-2 to TRBJ1-6, with D unclear. V shed 5 bases and J shed 4 bases, with 15 bases lying between them. CDR1 is SGHAT and CDR2 is FQNNGV in the germline V gene. The CDR3 totals 16 residues.

This clone was detected once. The rearrangement joins TRBV10-3 to TRBJ1-2; D unresolved. V was cut by 5 bases and J by 0 bases, with 13 bases left in between. Germline assignment: CDR1 ENHRY and CDR2 SYGVKD. The CDR3 is made up of 15 amino acids. The CDR3 sequence is CAISLSPSSNYGYTF. The CDR3 DNA sequence: TGTGCCATCAGTCTTTCCCCATCCTCTAACTATGGCTACACCTTC.

This chain uses TRBV5-1 with TRBJ1-2, with D perhaps matching TRBD1 (6 bases). CDR3 length: 17 amino acids. CDR1 is SGHRS and CDR2 is YFSETQ in the germline V gene. Trimming took 4 bases from V and 4 from J, leaving 23 bases between them. The CDR3 nucleotides read TGCGCCAGCAGCGAGGGCCCGCTGGGGGGCCGGGGCTATGGCTACACCTTC. It specifies CASSEGPLGGRGYGYTF.

V is TRBV4-3 and J is TRBJ2-1; 7 bases agree with TRBD2. The V segment lost 1 base and the J segment 0 bases; nucleotides outside the gene matches: 6. This CDR3 region has 17 residues. Germline loops: CDR1 LGHNA, CDR2 YSLEER. The CDR3 bases are TGCGCCAGCAGCCAAGTGGCTAGCGGAAGCTCCTACAATGAGCAGTTCTTC. This sequence encodes CASSQVASGSSYNEQFF.

This clone was detected only a few times. The chain employs TRBV28 and TRBJ1-5; D is undetermined. Germline V gene data show CDR1 as MDHEN and CDR2 as SYDVKM. Trimming took 6 bases from V and 8 from J, leaving 17 bases between them. The CDR3 spans 14 residues. The CDR3 bases are TGTGCCAGCAGATGGGCCCTCCCAAGTGAGCCCCAGCATTTT. Translation gives CASRWALPSEPQHF.

This clone was recorded once. The rearrangement joins TRBV6-5 to TRBJ1-1, with unresolved D. The CDR3 has 16 amino acids. Germline V gene lookup returns CDR1 MNHEY and CDR2 SVGAGI. Trimming cost V 3 bases and J 1 base, with 15 bases left between them. In DNA, the CDR3 is TGTGCCAGCAGTTATAAGGTCCTGGGCGGGAACACTGAAGCTTTCTTT. Its protein is CASSYKVLGGNTEAFF.

CDR3 sequence reads: CASSHRGTGANVLTF. In DNA form, the CDR3 reads TGTGCCAGCAGCCACCGTGGGACTGGGGCCAACGTCCTGACTTTC. The rearrangement links TRBV28 to TRBJ2-6; the D is unclear. CDR1 MDHEN and CDR2 SYDVKM come from the germline V gene. The V gene lost 6 bases and the J gene lost 2 bases, with 11 bases spanning the gap. The length of the CDR3 is 15 residues.

The chain recombines TRBV28 with TRBJ2-2; no firm D call. V dropped 3 bases and J dropped 2 bases, with 7 bases sitting between them. This CDR3 comprises 14 residues. The V gene's germline CDR1 is MDHEN and CDR2 SYDVKM. In DNA form, the CDR3 reads TGTGCCAGCAGTTTTGAGCTAAACACCGGGGAGCTGTTTTTT. Translating gives CASSFELNTGELFF.

The rearrangement joins TRBV30 to TRBJ2-7; D is undetermined. Germline CDR1 GTSNPN, CDR2 SVGIG (reference sequence). V dropped 0 bases and J dropped 1 base, with 7 bases sitting between them. This CDR3 is 13 amino acids long. CDR3 sequence reads: CAWSVLWSYEQYF. As DNA, the CDR3 is TGTGCCTGGAGTGTACTCTGGTCCTACGAGCAGTACTTC.

V is TRBV7-2 and J is TRBJ2-4; D is undetermined. With 3 bases removed from V and 3 bases from J, the gap between germline ends came to 12 bases. Germline V lookup: CDR1 SGHTA, CDR2 FQGNSA. The CDR3 is 15 amino acids. CDR3 sequence (DNA): TGTGCCAGCAGCTTTCGACTGGGTGGCAAAAACATTCAGTACTTC. Amino acid sequence: CASSFRLGGKNIQYF.

V and J are TRBV28 and TRBJ2-2; D remains unclear. The V end lost 5 bases, the J end lost 4 bases, and 14 bases lay between the germline ends. CDR3 length equals 15 residues. Germline lookup yields CDR1 MDHEN and CDR2 SYDVKM. The CDR3 protein is CASSAAGWGTGELFF. The CDR3 coding sequence is TGTGCCAGCAGTGCCGCAGGCTGGGGCACCGGGGAGCTGTTTTTT.

This chain uses TRBV2 with TRBJ2-5; 11 bases match TRBD2. V trimming: 7 bases; J trimming: 3 bases; junction bases outside the gene matches: 7. The CDR3 spans 15 residues. Looked up from germline, CDR1 is SNHLY and CDR2 is FYNNEI. This CDR3 is CASIPLGLAEETQYF. The DNA of the CDR3 is TGTGCCAGCATTCCCCTGGGACTAGCGGAAGAGACCCAGTACTTC.

V gene TRBV14 combines with J gene TRBJ2-1; 10 bases map to TRBD2. The CDR3 length is 17 residues. The germline V gene has CDR1 SGHDN and CDR2 FVKESK. V lost 1 base to trimming and J lost 7 bases; unmatched junction nucleotides: 10. CDR3 sequence: CASSQGRSGRALNEQFF. The CDR3 bases are TGTGCCAGCAGCCAAGGGCGCAGCGGGAGGGCCTTAAATGAGCAGTTCTTC.

Written as DNA, the CDR3 is TGTGCCAGCAGCTACGACAGGCCTAATGAAAAACTGTTTTTT. It specifies CASSYDRPNEKLFF. This chain joins TRBV7-9 and TRBJ1-4, with D tentatively TRBD1 (6 bases). Trimming shortened V by 4 bases and J by 3 bases, and 9 bases separated the two germline ends. The V gene's germline CDR1 is SEHNR and CDR2 FQNEAQ (reference sequence). The CDR3 consists of 14 residues.

J is TRBJ2-7 and V is TRBV9; TRBD2 is a possible D gene (5 bases). V was shortened by 0 bases and J by 6 bases, with 16 bases between the two germline ends. Looked up from germline, CDR1 is SGDLS and CDR2 is YYNGEE. The CDR3 contains 15 residues. This CDR3 reads CASSVDSRGSGEQYF. The CDR3 DNA follows: TGTGCCAGCAGCGTAGATAGCCGCGGGTCGGGCGAGCAGTACTTC.